The table lists the clone carrying this T cell receptor (beta chain) with a few counts. The V gene's germline CDR1 is SEHNR and CDR2 FQNEAQ (reference sequence). Trimming took off 3 bases at V and 0 bases at J, with 8 bases between the two ends. This CDR3 contains 14 residues. TCRdb keeps only in-frame clones here, not all; method: immunoSEQ multiplex PCR. The table lists approximately 720,000 clones, approximately 90% of them singletons. The naive CD8 population came from CD45RO-negative cells selected for CCR7, without terminally differentiated effector memory CD45RA+ cells. All the donors were Caucasian adults who lived in Nashville, Tennessee. This entry comes from a study of shared clonotypes between healthy human individuals. The overall study: Per donor, three plates held CD4 naive cells, three held CD4 memory, two held CD8 naive and one held CD8 memory.

The sequence was obtained from a man aged 25-45 years in good health. Source material: naive CD8+ T cells sorted from blood. The J gene is TRBJ1-2, the V gene TRBV7-9; D gene uncertain. CDR3 DNA sequence: TGTGCCAGCAGCTTTCCCAGAACTAACTATGGCTACACCTTC. Amino acids: CASSFPRTNYGYTF.